Following are 21 T cell receptor beta chains from one sample sequenced in a study of blood T cell repertoires in COVID-19. Assay used: immunoSEQ multiplex PCR; TCRdb lists only in-frame clones, some missing. Of a few hundred thousand clones in the sample, around 82% were seen once. What was sequenced was peripheral blood. Receptor source: a woman between 65 and 79 years old with acute or convalescent COVID-19.

The rearrangement links TRBV15 to TRBJ2-5; D is uncertain. CDR1 and CDR2 (germline): LNHNV, YYDKDF (reference sequence). The CDR3 totals 14 residues. V gave up 5 bases and J gave up 5 bases, with 15 bases separating them. CDR3 protein: CATSRTDASETQYF. CDR3 DNA: TGTGCCACCAGCCGAACTGATGCTTCGGAGACCCAGTACTTC.

The genes are TRBV27 and TRBJ2-7, with 11 bases identical to TRBD2. From germline, CDR1 is MNHEY and CDR2 SMNVEV (reference sequence). The CDR3 is made up of 16 amino acids. V lost 6 bases and J lost 3; bases outside the gene matches: 10. CDR3 loop: CASSRDPSGGRYEQYF. CDR3 sequence (DNA): TGTGCCAGCAGCCGGGACCCTAGCGGGGGGCGCTACGAGCAGTACTTC.

This chain connects TRBV4-2 to TRBJ1-2, with a possible D match to TRBD1 (5 bases). Germline values: CDR1 LGHNA, CDR2 YNFKEQ. The CDR3 spans 13 residues. With 1 base removed from V and 8 bases from J, the gap between germline ends came to 11 bases. The CDR3 nucleotides are TGTGCCAGCAGCCAAGGAGCGGGGCAAGGCTACACCTTC. Translation: CASSQGAGQGYTF.

The chain links TRBV24-1 to TRBJ2-3, with 9 bases lining up with TRBD2. The J segment lost 6 bases and the V segment lost 5 bases, leaving 11 bases of the junction unmatched. The CDR3 covers 16 residues. Germline lookup yields CDR1 KGHDR and CDR2 SFDVKD. CDR3 sequence: CATSGPGRGGLDTQYF. DNA for the CDR3: TGTGCCACCAGTGGCCCCGGGCGGGGGGGCCTGGATACGCAGTATTTT.

The chain links TRBV4-1 to TRBJ1-2, with 7 nucleotides matching TRBD1. This CDR3 contains 13 residues. CDR1 and CDR2 (germline): MGHRA, YSYEKL. The V and J ends lost 1 base and 4 bases, in that order; junction bases with no gene match: 0. CDR3 in DNA: TGCGCCAGCAGCCAAGGACAGGGCTATGGCTACACCTTC. This gives the protein CASSQGQGYGYTF.

This clone was recorded only once. This rearrangement joins TRBV7-9 to TRBJ2-3; D might be TRBD1 (5 bases). The germline V gene has CDR1 SEHNR and CDR2 FQNEAQ (reference sequence). The V gene lost 8 bases and the J gene lost 6 bases, with 12 bases spanning the gap. This CDR3 contains 12 residues. The CDR3 spells CASERGYDTQYF. DNA for the CDR3: TGTGCCAGCGAAAGGGGTTATGATACGCAGTATTTT.

Turning to this clone: Likely a read error: the CDR3 ends without its conserved phenylalanine or tryptophan. The limits of the CDR3 on the DNA are not certain, so only TCRdb's listed CDR3 is given. V gene TRBV10-2 combines with J gene TRBJ2-3; the table gives TRBD1 as D, unverified against the DNA. The CDR3 has 10 residues if both end residues are counted. Per germline, CDR1 WSHSY and CDR2 SAAADI. CDR3 region: CASSESIGLT.

This clone has just one count. The chain couples TRBV6-5 to TRBJ1-5; perhaps TRBD1 as D (5 bases). The CDR3 extends over 14 amino acids. The germline V gene encodes CDR1 MNHEY and CDR2 SVGAGI. V shed 7 bases and J shed 4 bases, with 14 bases lying between them. The CDR3 loop reads CASNFRVTNQPQHF. Written as DNA, the CDR3 is TGTGCCAGCAATTTCAGGGTTACAAATCAGCCCCAGCATTTT.

CDR3 DNA sequence: TGTGCCAGCAGTGAATTTGAGGGTATGTCTGGCCCGGTATTACGAGGCTACACCTTC. It specifies CASSEFEGMSGPVLRGYTF. This chain uses TRBV6-1 with TRBJ1-2; D gene uncertain. The CDR3 spans 19 residues. Germline CDR1 and CDR2: MNHNS and SASEGT. V was shortened by 2 bases and J by 8 bases, with 30 bases between the two germline ends.

This chain connects TRBV7-9 to TRBJ2-3; 10 bases are shared with TRBD2. CDR1 is SEHNR, CDR2 FQNEAQ, per germline (reference sequence). CDR3 length: 15 amino acids. V lost 7 bases, J lost 1 base, and 5 bases stayed unmatched. For the CDR3, the DNA is TGTGCCAGCACCCTTCTAGCGGGGGGCACAGATACGCAGTATTTT. Translated: CASTLLAGGTDTQYF.

The chain couples TRBV7-9 to TRBJ2-5; 10 bases match TRBD2. Germline V CDR1 and CDR2: SEHNR, FQNEAQ (reference sequence). With 3 bases clipped from V and 5 bases from J, the junction kept 6 bases outside the gene matches. This CDR3 region has 15 residues. CDR3 nucleotides: TGTGCCAGCAGCTTTGCAGCGGGGGGGCTTGAGACCCAGTACTTC. It yields the protein CASSFAAGGLETQYF.

The gene calls are TRBV7-2 and TRBJ1-5; D is possibly TRBD1 (5 bases). V shed 1 base and J shed 6 bases, with 13 bases lying between them. The CDR3 contains 15 residues. CDR1 SGHTA and CDR2 FQGNSA come from the germline V gene. Written as DNA, the CDR3 is TGTGCCAGCAGCTTAGACCCACGACAGTTTCAGCCCCAGCATTTT. Its protein is CASSLDPRQFQPQHF.

V gene TRBV19 combines with J gene TRBJ2-2; the D gene is possibly TRBD1 (6 bases). CDR3 length equals 14 residues. Germline V gives CDR1 LNHDA, CDR2 SQIVND (reference sequence). The V end was cut by 1 base, the J end by 7 bases, with 10 bases between. DNA for the CDR3: TGTGCCAGTAGTATAGGAGCGGACAGCGGGGAGCTGTTTTTT. Translation gives CASSIGADSGELFF.

This clone was seen just once. The rearrangement links TRBV11-2 to TRBJ2-2, with a tentative D call TRBD2 (6 bases). The V end was cut by 3 bases, the J end by 3 bases, with 11 bases between. CDR3 size: 15 residues. Germline V gene lookup returns CDR1 SGHAT and CDR2 FQNNGV. CDR3 in DNA: TGTGCCAGCAGCTTTGGCGGGACCTACACCGGGGAGCTGTTTTTT. Translation: CASSFGGTYTGELFF.

The V gene is TRBV7-8, the J gene TRBJ2-1, with D maybe TRBD2 (7 bases). The CDR3 contains 15 residues. V was trimmed by 5 bases and J by 9 bases, leaving 20 bases between them. Germline V gene data show CDR1 as SGHVS and CDR2 as FQNEAQ. DNA for the CDR3: TGTGCCAGCAGCCCCGGGGGGCGGGCCACGGGTGAGCAGTTCTTC. Its translation: CASSPGGRATGEQFF.

CDR3 region: CASSPQRGAGDTQYF. The CDR3 DNA reads TGTGCCAGCAGCCCCCAGCGGGGGGCGGGTGATACGCAGTATTTT. V and J are TRBV7-7 and TRBJ2-3; 9 bases fit TRBD2. The CDR3 extends over 15 amino acids. V shed 5 bases, J shed 6 bases, and the junction held 9 bases outside the gene matches. Germline V gene lookup returns CDR1 SSHAT and CDR2 FNYEAQ (reference sequence).

The V call is TRBV6-2 or TRBV6-3, the J call TRBJ2-1; D gene ambiguous. The CDR3 length is 12 residues. Trimming shortened V by 6 bases and J by 10 bases, and 13 bases separated the two germline ends. CDR1 is MNHEY and CDR2 is SVGEGT in the germline V gene. Here the CDR3 reads CASSPGWREQFF. The CDR3 region has the DNA TGTGCCAGCAGCCCCGGGTGGCGCGAGCAGTTCTTC.

The J gene is TRBJ2-1, the V gene TRBV5-1, with 9 bases fitting TRBD2. J was trimmed by 4 bases and V by 4 bases; bases with no gene match: 9. The CDR3 contains 16 residues. Germline V gene sequence: CDR1 SGHRS, CDR2 YFSETQ. The CDR3 loop is CASSTRPSGVYNEQFF. The DNA of the CDR3 is TGCGCCAGCAGCACCCGCCCTAGCGGGGTTTACAATGAGCAGTTCTTC.

V usage is TRBV14 and J usage is TRBJ1-3; D remains ambiguous. This CDR3 has 16 residues. Trimming left V 1 base short and J 0 bases short, with 10 bases between. The germline V gene encodes CDR1 SGHDN and CDR2 FVKESK. CDR3 loop: CASSQGLLSSGNTIYF. The CDR3 nucleotides read TGTGCCAGCAGCCAAGGGTTACTAAGCTCTGGAAACACCATATATTTT.

The V gene is TRBV5-6, the J gene TRBJ2-6; 8 bases match TRBD1. Trimming removed 4 bases from V and 1 base from J; junction bases left unmatched: 7. The V gene's germline CDR1 is SGHDT and CDR2 YYEEEE. The CDR3 covers 17 residues. The DNA for the CDR3 is TGTGCCAGCAGCGTGGACAGGGACGGGTCTGGGGCCAACGTCCTGACTTTC. Encoded protein: CASSVDRDGSGANVLTF.

V and J are TRBV7-8 and TRBJ2-5, with TRBD2 identical over 15 bases. CDR3 length: 18 amino acids. The germline gives CDR1 SGHVS, CDR2 FQNEAQ. The V gene end was trimmed by 6 bases and the J gene end by 2 bases; junction bases not matched to a gene: 10. The chain's CDR3 is CASSRTSGGVGNQETQYF. CDR3 nucleotide sequence: TGTGCCAGCAGTCGGACTAGCGGGGGGGTGGGAAATCAAGAGACCCAGTACTTC.